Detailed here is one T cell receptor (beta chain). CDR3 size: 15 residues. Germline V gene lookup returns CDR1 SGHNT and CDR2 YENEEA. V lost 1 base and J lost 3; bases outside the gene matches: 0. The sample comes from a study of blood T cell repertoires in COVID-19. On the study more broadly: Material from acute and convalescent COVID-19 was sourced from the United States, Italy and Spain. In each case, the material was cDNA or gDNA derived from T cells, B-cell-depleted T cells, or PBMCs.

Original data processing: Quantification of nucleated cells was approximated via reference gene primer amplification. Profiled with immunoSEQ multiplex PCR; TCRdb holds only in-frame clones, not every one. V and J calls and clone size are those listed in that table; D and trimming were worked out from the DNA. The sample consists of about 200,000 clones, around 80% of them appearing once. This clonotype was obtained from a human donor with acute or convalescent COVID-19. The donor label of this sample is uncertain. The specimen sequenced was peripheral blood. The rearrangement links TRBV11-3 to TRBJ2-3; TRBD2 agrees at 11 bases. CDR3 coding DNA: TGTGCCAGCAGCTTAGGGACTAGCGGGACAGATACGCAGTATTTT. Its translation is CASSLGTSGTDTQYF. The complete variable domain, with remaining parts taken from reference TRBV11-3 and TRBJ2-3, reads EAGVVQSPRYKIIEKKQPVAFWCNPISGHNTLYWYLQNLGQGPELLIRYENEEAVDDSQLPKDRFSAERLKGVDSTLKIQPAELGDSAVYLCASSLGTSGTDTQYFGPGTRLTVL.